The entry below gives a single T cell receptor (beta chain) sequence along with its context. Per the original methods: Reference gene primer amplification gave nucleated cell count estimates. This table comes from immunoSEQ multiplex PCR, and its TCRdb copy is limited to in-frame clones, with some not included. V and J calls and clone size are as listed in that table; D and trimming were resolved from the DNA. The table includes tens of thousands of clones, over 75% detected once. This sample stems from a study of blood T cell repertoires in COVID-19. The wider study: COVID-19 samples collected from the United States, Italy and Spain covered acute and convalescent phases. The cDNA or gDNA used as material had been derived from T cells, B-cell-depleted T cells, or PBMCs.

Between the trimmed V and J ends, which lost 3 bases and 0 bases, there was a span of 5 bases. This CDR3 is 13 amino acids long. The sample comprised peripheral blood. This receptor was taken from a man aged 45-65 years with acute or convalescent COVID-19. The chain combines TRBV12-3 or TRBV12-4 with TRBJ1-1; D ambiguous. CDR3 sequence reads: CASSFSVNTEAFF. In DNA, the CDR3 is TGTGCCAGCAGTTTTTCAGTGAACACTGAAGCTTTCTTT.